Listed below are T cell receptor beta chains from one sample, sequenced in a study of post-analysis software for immune sequencing data. TCRdb analysed the PCR reads with MiXCR anew, one entry per CDR3 protein. The table has roughly 800,000 distinct CDR3 sequences, 25% to 30% seen once. Sequenced: blood. These receptors originate from a girl aged 10-17 years with multiple sclerosis. The CDR3 runs from the conserved cysteine through the conserved F or W. The order of the fields is clone size, D gene, V gene, J gene, CDR3 protein, CDR3 DNA. A D gene is named only where the DNA matches it firmly. Size is omitted from some rows. Given values are once, few, many or a class for expanded clones.

abundance: few
d_gene: NA
v_gene: TRBV6-6
j_gene: TRBJ2-7
CDR3aa: CASSFSAGHEQYF
CDR3nt: TGTGCCAGCAGCTTCTCGGCAGGGCACGAGCAGTACTTC

abundance: NA
d_gene: TRBD1
v_gene: TRBV6-2/TRBV6-3
j_gene: TRBJ2-4
CDR3aa: CASGLPDRGNIQYF
CDR3nt: TGTGCCAGCGGGTTGCCGGACAGGGGAAACATTCAGTACTTC

abundance: few
d_gene: TRBD1
v_gene: TRBV7-2
j_gene: TRBJ1-6
CDR3aa: CASSLLRGLIEPPLHF
CDR3nt: TGTGCCAGCAGCTTACTAAGGGGGCTAATAGAGCCACCCCTCCACTTT

abundance: NA
d_gene: TRBD1
v_gene: TRBV28
j_gene: TRBJ2-3
CDR3aa: CASSLHRGDTDTQYF
CDR3nt: TGTGCCAGCAGTTTGCACAGGGGGGACACAGATACGCAGTATTTT

abundance: NA
d_gene: NA
v_gene: TRBV27
j_gene: TRBJ1-5
CDR3aa: CASSPNTGTWGNQPQHF
CDR3nt: TGTGCCAGCAGTCCAAATACCGGGACATGGGGCAATCAGCCCCAGCATTTT

abundance: NA
d_gene: NA
v_gene: TRBV29-1
j_gene: TRBJ1-4
CDR3aa: CSVLTVSEKLFF
CDR3nt: TGCAGCGTCCTGACAGTTTCTGAAAAACTGTTTTTT

abundance: few
d_gene: NA
v_gene: TRBV13
j_gene: TRBJ2-3
CDR3aa: CASSLVSGAADTQYF
CDR3nt: TGTGCCAGCAGCTTGGTGTCGGGAGCGGCAGATACGCAGTATTTT

abundance: few
d_gene: NA
v_gene: TRBV4-1
j_gene: TRBJ2-5
CDR3aa: CASSQDSRDILYF
CDR3nt: TGCGCCAGCAGCCAAGATAGTCGGGACATCCTGTACTTC

abundance: NA
d_gene: TRBD2
v_gene: TRBV15
j_gene: TRBJ2-5
CDR3aa: CATSRLRGSSETQYF
CDR3nt: TGTGCCACCAGCAGACTGCGGGGGAGCAGTGAGACCCAGTACTTC

abundance: many
d_gene: NA
v_gene: TRBV15
j_gene: TRBJ2-3
CDR3aa: CATSRALRTNTDTQYF
CDR3nt: TGTGCCACCAGCAGGGCTTTACGGACTAACACAGATACGCAGTATTTT

abundance: NA
d_gene: NA
v_gene: TRBV7-2
j_gene: TRBJ2-4
CDR3aa: CASVGDIGDSLAKNIQYF
CDR3nt: TGTGCCAGCGTAGGGGATATAGGGGATTCCTTAGCCAAAAACATTCAGTACTTC

abundance: many
d_gene: NA
v_gene: TRBV29-1
j_gene: TRBJ2-4
CDR3aa: CSVFVSAGNIQYF
CDR3nt: TGCAGCGTTTTCGTATCTGCGGGAAACATTCAGTACTTC

abundance: few
d_gene: TRBD2
v_gene: TRBV20-1
j_gene: TRBJ2-3
CDR3aa: CSARGGQLAGGSTDTQYF
CDR3nt: TGCAGTGCTAGAGGGGGCCAACTAGCGGGGGGGAGCACAGATACGCAGTATTTT

abundance: many
d_gene: TRBD1
v_gene: TRBV20-1
j_gene: TRBJ2-7
CDR3aa: CSADRGDRGSYEQYF
CDR3nt: TGCAGTGCTGACCGAGGAGACAGGGGCTCCTACGAGCAGTACTTC

abundance: NA
d_gene: NA
v_gene: TRBV20-1
j_gene: TRBJ1-2
CDR3aa: CSADVQQGGYGYTF
CDR3nt: TGCAGTGCCGACGTTCAGCAGGGCGGCTATGGCTACACCTTC

abundance: NA
d_gene: TRBD2
v_gene: TRBV12-3/TRBV12-4
j_gene: TRBJ2-3
CDR3aa: CASSLRGGEDTQYF
CDR3nt: TGTGCCAGCAGTTTGCGGGGAGGGGAAGATACGCAGTATTTT

abundance: few
d_gene: NA
v_gene: TRBV6-4
j_gene: TRBJ2-1
CDR3aa: CASSDSGGSSYNEQFF
CDR3nt: TGTGCCAGCAGTGACTCTGGGGGGTCCTCCTACAATGAGCAGTTCTTC

abundance: many
d_gene: NA
v_gene: TRBV29-1
j_gene: TRBJ2-1
CDR3aa: CSVGNRNNEQFF
CDR3nt: TGCAGCGTCGGGAACAGAAACAATGAGCAGTTCTTC

abundance: few
d_gene: TRBD1
v_gene: TRBV5-4
j_gene: TRBJ2-7
CDR3aa: CASSSGPGQSREQYF
CDR3nt: TGTGCCAGCAGCTCAGGACCGGGACAGTCTCGCGAGCAGTACTTC

abundance: NA
d_gene: NA
v_gene: TRBV29-1
j_gene: TRBJ1-5
CDR3aa: CSAGGDQTPQHF
CDR3nt: TGCAGCGCTGGGGGGGACCAGACGCCCCAGCATTTT

abundance: few
d_gene: NA
v_gene: TRBV28
j_gene: TRBJ2-6
CDR3aa: CASSDPGRAGANVLTF
CDR3nt: TGTGCCAGCAGTGACCCGGGCCGAGCTGGGGCCAACGTCCTGACTTTC

abundance: few
d_gene: NA
v_gene: TRBV4-2
j_gene: TRBJ1-2
CDR3aa: CASSTTGGNYGYTF
CDR3nt: TGTGCCAGCAGCACCACGGGGGGCAACTATGGCTACACCTTC

abundance: NA
d_gene: NA
v_gene: TRBV12-5
j_gene: TRBJ2-3
CDR3aa: CASGFATFQNTRYF
CDR3nt: TGTGCTAGTGGTTTCGCTACTTTTCAGAATACGCGGTATTTT

abundance: NA
d_gene: TRBD1
v_gene: TRBV6-5
j_gene: TRBJ2-3
CDR3aa: CASRNTGTGETDTQYF
CDR3nt: TGTGCCAGCAGAAACACCGGGACAGGGGAGACAGATACGCAGTATTTT

abundance: many
d_gene: TRBD2
v_gene: TRBV2
j_gene: TRBJ2-1
CDR3aa: CASSVGLAGANEQFF
CDR3nt: TGTGCCAGCAGTGTTGGACTAGCGGGAGCTAATGAGCAGTTCTTC

abundance: few
d_gene: TRBD2
v_gene: TRBV20-1
j_gene: TRBJ2-1
CDR3aa: CSAEGGLYNEQFF
CDR3nt: TGCAGTGCTGAGGGAGGGTTATACAATGAGCAGTTCTTC

abundance: NA
d_gene: TRBD1
v_gene: TRBV4-1
j_gene: TRBJ1-2
CDR3aa: CASSQQTGANYGYTF
CDR3nt: TGCGCCAGCAGCCAACAAACAGGGGCCAACTATGGCTACACCTTC

abundance: NA
d_gene: TRBD2
v_gene: TRBV4-2
j_gene: TRBJ2-5
CDR3aa: CASSFQAGTSVRETQYF
CDR3nt: TGTGCCAGCAGCTTCCAAGCCGGGACTAGCGTTCGGGAGACCCAGTACTTC

abundance: many
d_gene: NA
v_gene: TRBV6-5
j_gene: TRBJ1-4
CDR3aa: CASSLRGTATNEKLFF
CDR3nt: TGTGCCAGCAGTCTTCGGGGGACTGCAACTAATGAAAAACTGTTTTTT

abundance: NA
d_gene: NA
v_gene: TRBV4-3
j_gene: TRBJ2-7
CDR3aa: CASSQESRGRTVTYEQYF
CDR3nt: TGCGCCAGCAGCCAAGAGAGCCGGGGGCGGACCGTTACCTACGAGCAGTACTTC

abundance: many
d_gene: NA
v_gene: TRBV29-1
j_gene: TRBJ2-3
CDR3aa: CSVAGASEYTDTQYF
CDR3nt: TGCAGCGTTGCGGGGGCTAGCGAGTACACAGATACGCAGTATTTT

abundance: NA
d_gene: NA
v_gene: TRBV14
j_gene: TRBJ2-7
CDR3aa: CASSQDRVGAQYF
CDR3nt: TGTGCCAGCAGCCAAGATCGAGTAGGGGCCCAGTACTTC

abundance: few
d_gene: NA
v_gene: TRBV5-1
j_gene: TRBJ2-4
CDR3aa: CASSLDSWAKNIQYF
CDR3nt: TGCGCCAGCAGCTTGGACAGCTGGGCCAAAAACATTCAGTACTTC

abundance: NA
d_gene: TRBD1
v_gene: TRBV7-2
j_gene: TRBJ1-1
CDR3aa: CASRSGTGYTEAFF
CDR3nt: TGTGCCAGCAGATCCGGGACAGGGTACACTGAAGCTTTCTTT

abundance: few
d_gene: TRBD1
v_gene: TRBV20-1
j_gene: TRBJ2-7
CDR3aa: CSARRDSSYEQYF
CDR3nt: TGCAGTGCCCGCCGGGACAGCTCCTACGAGCAGTACTTC

abundance: NA
d_gene: NA
v_gene: TRBV28
j_gene: TRBJ1-6
CDR3aa: CASSRLLGSYSPLHF
CDR3nt: TGTGCCAGCAGCCGACTTTTGGGGTCGTACTCACCCCTCCACTTT

abundance: few
d_gene: NA
v_gene: TRBV12-3/TRBV12-4
j_gene: TRBJ2-3
CDR3aa: CASSLRGAHADTQYF
CDR3nt: TGTGCCAGCAGTTTACGGGGGGCGCATGCAGATACGCAGTATTTT

abundance: once
d_gene: NA
v_gene: TRBV28
j_gene: TRBJ2-2
CDR3aa: CASRISGTAFLNTGELFF
CDR3nt: TGTGCCAGCAGAATCTCCGGGACTGCCTTTTTGAACACCGGGGAGCTGTTTTTT

abundance: NA
d_gene: TRBD1
v_gene: TRBV28
j_gene: TRBJ2-2
CDR3aa: CASSLLGQGRDTGELFF
CDR3nt: TGTGCCAGCAGTTTACTCGGACAGGGAAGGGACACCGGGGAGCTGTTTTTT

abundance: few
d_gene: NA
v_gene: TRBV28
j_gene: TRBJ2-5
CDR3aa: CASSFLAGSLPETQYF
CDR3nt: TGTGCCAGCAGTTTTCTGGCGGGGTCTCTCCCAGAGACCCAGTACTTC